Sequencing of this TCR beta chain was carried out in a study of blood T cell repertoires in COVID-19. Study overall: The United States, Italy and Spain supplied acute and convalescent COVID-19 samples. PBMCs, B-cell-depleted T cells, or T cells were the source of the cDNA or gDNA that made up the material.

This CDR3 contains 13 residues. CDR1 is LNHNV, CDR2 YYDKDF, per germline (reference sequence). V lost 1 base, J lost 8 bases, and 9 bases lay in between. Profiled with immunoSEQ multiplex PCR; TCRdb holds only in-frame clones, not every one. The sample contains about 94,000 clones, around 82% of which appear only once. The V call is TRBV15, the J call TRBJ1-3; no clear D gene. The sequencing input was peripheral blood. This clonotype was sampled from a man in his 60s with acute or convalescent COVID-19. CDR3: CATSRVIGDTIYF. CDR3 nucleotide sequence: TGTGCCACCAGCAGAGTAATCGGGGACACCATATATTTT.